This passage covers 19 T cell receptor beta chains from one sample sequenced in a study of shared clonotypes between healthy human individuals. The protocol was immunoSEQ multiplex PCR, while the TCRdb copy is restricted to in-frame clones and leaves out a portion. The data contain some 320,000 clones, roughly 84% of them singletons. The sample comprised memory CD8+ T cells sorted from blood. Subset here: CD45RO+ cells pooled with CCR7-negative TemRA cells. All receptors come from a man between 18 and 35 years old in good health.

The chain joins TRBV5-4 to TRBJ2-1; the D gene is possibly TRBD2 (5 bases). Germline assignment: CDR1 SGHNT and CDR2 YYREEE (reference sequence). CDR3 length: 16 amino acids. V lost 4 bases, J lost 4 bases, and 18 bases lay in between. In DNA, the CDR3 is TGTGCCAGCAGCCCCCTGGCGGGCCTACCTTACAATGAGCAGTTCTTC. It yields the protein CASSPLAGLPYNEQFF.

This sequence joins TRBV7-8 and TRBJ2-3, with 10 positions matching TRBD2. Germline V CDR1 and CDR2: SGHVS, FQNEAQ. This CDR3 spans 19 amino acids. Trimming took 1 base from V and 2 from J; bases not matched to a gene: 12. The CDR3: CASSLGASGRYGVTDTQYF. CDR3 DNA sequence: TGTGCCAGCAGCTTAGGGGCTAGCGGGAGATATGGGGTCACAGATACGCAGTATTTT.

The rearrangement joins TRBV10-1 to TRBJ2-3; D may be TRBD1 (6 bases). The CDR3 is made up of 16 amino acids. Looked up from germline, CDR1 is WNHNN and CDR2 is SYGVQD (reference sequence). Trimming shortened V by 0 bases and J by 4 bases, and 14 bases separated the two germline ends. The CDR3 spells CASSESRGYPADTQYF. The CDR3 nucleotides are TGCGCCAGCAGTGAGTCCAGGGGCTACCCCGCAGATACGCAGTATTTT.

This clone has a single count. This chain uses TRBV4-1 with TRBJ1-1, with D possibly being TRBD1 (6 bases). Germline lookup yields CDR1 MGHRA and CDR2 YSYEKL. The CDR3 is made up of 16 amino acids. V was cut by 1 base and J by 0 bases, with 12 bases left in between. CDR3 protein: CASSQGSGDVNTEAFF. In DNA, the CDR3 is TGCGCCAGCAGCCAAGGTTCAGGGGATGTGAACACTGAAGCTTTCTTT.

This chain uses TRBV7-6 with TRBJ2-3; TRBD2 aligns across 10 bases. V gave up 5 bases and J gave up 1 base; unmatched junction bases: 0. This CDR3 region has 14 residues. Germline CDR1 is SGHVS and CDR2 is FNYEAQ. The CDR3 loop reads CASSGLAGTDTQYF. CDR3 bases: TGTGCCAGCAGCGGACTAGCGGGCACAGATACGCAGTATTTT.

This rearrangement joins TRBV7-9 to TRBJ1-2; 9 nucleotides line up with TRBD1. This CDR3 is 15 amino acids long. Germline lookup yields CDR1 SEHNR and CDR2 FQNEAQ (reference sequence). J gave up 6 bases and V 4 bases, and 9 bases lay outside the gene matches. CDR3 sequence reads: CASSWGPTGGHGYTF. Here the CDR3 DNA reads TGTGCCAGCAGCTGGGGCCCGACAGGGGGACATGGCTACACCTTC.

The DNA for the CDR3 is TGTGCCAGCAGCCGATTTACAGGGTCATACGAGCAGTACTTC. Translation: CASSRFTGSYEQYF. The chain couples TRBV7-9 to TRBJ2-7; perhaps TRBD1 as D (6 bases). Germline V gene sequence: CDR1 SEHNR, CDR2 FQNEAQ (reference sequence). The CDR3 is 14 amino acids. With 5 bases removed from V and 4 bases from J, the gap between germline ends came to 15 bases.

This chain links TRBV9 with TRBJ2-7; tentatively, D is TRBD1 (6 bases). CDR1 and CDR2 (germline): SGDLS, YYNGEE. This CDR3 has 12 amino acids. Trimming took off 3 bases at V and 7 bases at J, with 11 bases between the two ends. In nucleotides, the CDR3 is TGTGCCAGCAGCGCACCAGGGGTAGAGCAGTACTTC. It specifies CASSAPGVEQYF.

V is TRBV9 and J is TRBJ1-3, with TRBD1 identical over 7 bases. The CDR3 spans 15 residues. J was trimmed by 5 bases and V by 0 bases; bases with no gene match: 5. CDR1 is SGDLS and CDR2 is YYNGEE in the germline V gene. The DNA for the CDR3 is TGTGCCAGCAGCGTAGAGGGGGCCGTCCGAAACACCATATATTTT. Encoded protein: CASSVEGAVRNTIYF.

J is TRBJ2-7 and V is TRBV25-1; possibly TRBD1 for D (8 bases). This CDR3 has 15 amino acids. V lost 5 bases and J lost 1, with 15 bases in between. The V gene's germline CDR1 is MGHDK and CDR2 SYGVNS. CDR3 DNA: TGTGCCAGCAGTAATAACAGGGGGGGGTCCTACGAGCAGTACTTC. Its translation: CASSNNRGGSYEQYF.

This chain links TRBV6-6 with TRBJ1-2; the match to TRBD1 covers 7 bases. V was clipped by 4 bases and J by 2 bases; unmatched bases: 7. CDR3 size: 15 residues. From germline, CDR1 is MNHNY and CDR2 SVGAGI (reference sequence). This chain's CDR3 is CASSSSRGNNYGYTF. DNA for the CDR3: TGTGCCAGCAGTTCAAGCAGGGGGAACAACTATGGCTACACCTTC.

This clone was found once. At one boundary the junction diverges from the germline segment, which might be a read error. In nucleotides, the CDR3 is TGTGCTAGCAGCTTAGGAGTTGGCTTAGGCCCCTACAATGAGCAGTTCTTC. This sequence encodes CASSLGVGLGPYNEQFF. This sequence joins TRBV7-7 and TRBJ2-1, with D unclear. The CDR3 loop spans 17 amino acids. The germline CDR1 and CDR2 sequences are SSHAT and FNYEAQ (reference sequence).

The chain employs TRBV30 and TRBJ2-1; TRBD2 aligns across 9 bases. CDR3 length equals 16 residues. Per the germline V gene, CDR1 is GTSNPN and CDR2 is SVGIG (reference sequence). Trimming at V came to 0 bases and at J to 4 bases, leaving 7 bases not matched to a gene. CDR3 sequence reads: CAWSVFTSGRYNEQFF. The CDR3 DNA reads TGTGCCTGGAGTGTTTTTACTAGCGGGCGATACAATGAGCAGTTCTTC.

This rearrangement joins TRBV5-1 to TRBJ2-1; D is undetermined. The V end lost 5 bases, the J end lost 0 bases, and 12 bases lay between the germline ends. The CDR3 consists of 15 residues. Germline-derived CDR1 and CDR2 are SGHRS and YFSETQ. The CDR3: CASSPDGSSYNEQFF. The DNA of the CDR3 is TGCGCCAGCAGTCCAGACGGAAGCTCCTACAATGAGCAGTTCTTC.

The gene calls are TRBV6-5 and TRBJ1-3; D is unclear. The CDR3 is made up of 14 amino acids. Germline V gene data show CDR1 as MNHEY and CDR2 as SVGAGI. V was trimmed by 7 bases and J by 4 bases, leaving 14 bases between them. This chain's CDR3 is CASTIIEGGNTIYF. The CDR3 DNA sequence: TGTGCCAGCACAATCATCGAAGGAGGAAACACCATATATTTT.

The rearrangement joins TRBV29-1 to TRBJ2-3; D might be TRBD1 (6 bases). Trimming shortened V by 6 bases and J by 0 bases, and 13 bases separated the two germline ends. Per germline, CDR1 SQVTM and CDR2 ANQGSEA. This CDR3 region has 14 residues. The CDR3 DNA reads as TGCAGCGTCGGACTGGGGGCGAGCACAGATACGCAGTATTTT. Amino acid sequence: CSVGLGASTDTQYF.

V usage is TRBV7-2 and J usage is TRBJ2-7; 7 bases fit TRBD1. The germline V gene encodes CDR1 SGHTA and CDR2 FQGNSA. The CDR3 extends over 15 amino acids. The V segment lost 2 bases and the J segment 0 bases; nucleotides outside the gene matches: 4. The CDR3 region has the DNA TGTGCCAGCAGCTTAAGCACAGGGGTCTCCTACGAGCAGTACTTC. This sequence encodes CASSLSTGVSYEQYF. Full variable domain (missing parts from reference TRBV7-2 and TRBJ2-7): GAGVSQSPSNKVTEKGKDVELRCDPISGHTALYWYRQSLGQGLEFLIYFQGNSAPDKSGLPSDRFSAERTGGSVSTLTIQRTQQEDSAVYLCASSLSTGVSYEQYFGPGTRLTVT.

The rearrangement uses TRBV25-1 and TRBJ2-3; perhaps D is TRBD1 or TRBD2 (5 bases each). V lost 3 bases and J 4 bases, leaving 17 bases between the germline ends. The CDR3 runs to 16 residues. The germline V gene has CDR1 MGHDK and CDR2 SYGVNS. This CDR3 reads CASSDPTIEGPDTQYF. The CDR3 nucleotides are TGTGCCAGCAGTGACCCCACGATCGAGGGGCCAGATACGCAGTATTTT.

This clone is a singleton in its sample. V and J are TRBV7-6 and TRBJ2-2; 9 positions match TRBD2. CDR1 is SGHVS and CDR2 is FNYEAQ in the germline V gene. This CDR3 has 16 amino acids. Losses at the gene ends were 5 bases for V and 8 bases for J; bases not matched to a gene: 12. The CDR3 bases are TGTGCCAGCAGCCCCGGACTAGCGCTGAGAGTGGGGGAGCTGTTTTTT. As protein: CASSPGLALRVGELFF.